One T cell receptor (beta chain) is described in this entry. What it binds is not known. These data belong to a study of naive CD8 T cells in extremely preterm neonates. Regarding the study as a whole: CDR3 nucleotide sharing was 2.7% in preterm, roughly 0.39% term, 0.03% to 0.035% children, approximately 0.0099% adults. Relative to older groups, preterm infants had shorter, less trimmed CDR3s with fewer N additions. Compared with all age groups, preterm neonates showed less repertoire richness. Preterm samples differed in productive template counts; sample size was small.

The CDR3 is made up of 15 amino acids. With 2 bases removed from V and 1 base from J, the gap between germline ends came to 10 bases. The germline V gene encodes CDR1 SEHNR and CDR2 FQNEAQ (reference sequence). Sequenced by immunoSEQ multiplex PCR; TCRdb stores in-frame clones only, minus some. The sample holds over 4,000 clones; roughly 95% are singletons and the top ten take approximately 0.64%. Samples were taken at extremely preterm deliveries at roughly 22-28 weeks of gestation. Sorted cells: live naive CD8+ T cells, CD45RA+CCR7+, Annexin V-negative. This TCR was sampled from a boy who was born preterm. Sequencing was performed on naive CD8+ T cells from cord blood. The rearrangement joins TRBV7-9 to TRBJ2-3; no definite D call. In DNA form, the CDR3 reads TGTGCCAGCAGCTTACTTCCTGGGGGCACAGATACGCAGTATTTT. Its protein product is CASSLLPGGTDTQYF.